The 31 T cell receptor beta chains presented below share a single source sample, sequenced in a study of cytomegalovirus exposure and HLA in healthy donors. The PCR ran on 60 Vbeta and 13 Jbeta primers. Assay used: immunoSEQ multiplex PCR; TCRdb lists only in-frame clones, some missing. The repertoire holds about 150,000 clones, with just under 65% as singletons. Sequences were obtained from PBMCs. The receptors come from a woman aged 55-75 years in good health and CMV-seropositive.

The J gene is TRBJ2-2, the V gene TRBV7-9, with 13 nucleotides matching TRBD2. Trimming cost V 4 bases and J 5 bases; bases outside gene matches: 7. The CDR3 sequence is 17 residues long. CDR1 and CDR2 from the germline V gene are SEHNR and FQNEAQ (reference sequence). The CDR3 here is CASSSWTSGRGTGELFF. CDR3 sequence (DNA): TGTGCCAGCAGCTCCTGGACTAGCGGGAGAGGTACCGGGGAGCTGTTTTTT.

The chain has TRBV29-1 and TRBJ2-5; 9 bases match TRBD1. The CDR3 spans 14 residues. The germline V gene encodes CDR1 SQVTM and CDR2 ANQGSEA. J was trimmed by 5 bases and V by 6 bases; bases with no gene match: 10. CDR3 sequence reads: CSVPRTGAGETQYF. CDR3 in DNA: TGCAGCGTCCCTCGGACAGGGGCCGGTGAGACCCAGTACTTC. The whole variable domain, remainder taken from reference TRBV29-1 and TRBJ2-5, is SAVISQKPSRDICQRGTSLTIQCQVDSQVTMMFWYRQQPGQSLTLIATANQGSEATYESGFVIDKFPISRPNLTFSTLTVSNMSPEDSSIYLCSVPRTGAGETQYFGPGTRLLVL.

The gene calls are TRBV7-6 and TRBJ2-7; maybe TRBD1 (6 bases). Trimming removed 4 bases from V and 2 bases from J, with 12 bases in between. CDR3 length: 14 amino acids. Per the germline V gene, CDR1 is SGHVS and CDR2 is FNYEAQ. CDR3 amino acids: CASSYGTSTYEQYF. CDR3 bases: TGTGCCAGCAGCTACGGGACAAGCACCTACGAGCAGTACTTC.

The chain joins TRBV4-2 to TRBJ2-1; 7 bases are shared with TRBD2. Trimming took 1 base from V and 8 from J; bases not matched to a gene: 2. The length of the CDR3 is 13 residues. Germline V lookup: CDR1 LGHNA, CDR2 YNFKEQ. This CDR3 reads CASSQGTSDEQFF. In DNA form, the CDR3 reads TGTGCCAGCAGCCAAGGAACTAGCGATGAGCAGTTCTTC.

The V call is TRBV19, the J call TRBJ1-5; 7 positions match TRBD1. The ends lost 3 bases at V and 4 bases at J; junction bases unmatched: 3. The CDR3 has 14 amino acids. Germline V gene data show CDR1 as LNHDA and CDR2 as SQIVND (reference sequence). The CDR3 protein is CASSMQQGNQPQHF. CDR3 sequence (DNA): TGTGCCAGTAGTATGCAACAGGGGAATCAGCCCCAGCATTTT.

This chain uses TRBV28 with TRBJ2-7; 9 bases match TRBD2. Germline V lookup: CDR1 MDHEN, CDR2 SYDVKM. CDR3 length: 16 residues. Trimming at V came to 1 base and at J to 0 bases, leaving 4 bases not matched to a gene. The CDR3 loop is CASSLFGSGSSYEQYF. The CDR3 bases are TGTGCCAGCAGTTTATTTGGTAGCGGGAGCTCCTACGAGCAGTACTTC.

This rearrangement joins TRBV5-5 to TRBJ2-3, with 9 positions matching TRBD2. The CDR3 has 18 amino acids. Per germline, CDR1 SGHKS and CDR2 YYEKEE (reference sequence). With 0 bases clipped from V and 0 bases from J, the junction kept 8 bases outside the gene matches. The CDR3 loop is CASSLDLPGTSSTDTQYF. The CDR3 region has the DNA TGTGCCAGCAGCTTGGATCTTCCGGGGACTAGCAGCACAGATACGCAGTATTTT.

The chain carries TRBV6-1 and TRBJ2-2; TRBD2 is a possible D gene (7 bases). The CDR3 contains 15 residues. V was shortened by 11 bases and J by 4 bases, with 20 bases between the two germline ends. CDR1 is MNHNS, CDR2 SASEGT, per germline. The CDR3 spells CAGRGGAPRTGELFF. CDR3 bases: TGTGCCGGGAGAGGGGGGGCGCCGCGCACCGGGGAGCTGTTTTTT.

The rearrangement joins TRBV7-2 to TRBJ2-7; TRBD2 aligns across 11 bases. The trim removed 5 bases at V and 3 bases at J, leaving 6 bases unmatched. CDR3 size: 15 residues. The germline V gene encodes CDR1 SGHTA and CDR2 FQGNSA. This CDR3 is CASSPRTSGYYEQYF. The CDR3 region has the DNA TGTGCCAGCAGCCCCAGGACTAGCGGGTACTACGAGCAGTACTTC. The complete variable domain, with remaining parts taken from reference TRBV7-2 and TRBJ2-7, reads GAGVSQSPSNKVTEKGKDVELRCDPISGHTALYWYRQSLGQGLEFLIYFQGNSAPDKSGLPSDRFSAERTGGSVSTLTIQRTQQEDSAVYLCASSPRTSGYYEQYFGPGTRLTVT.

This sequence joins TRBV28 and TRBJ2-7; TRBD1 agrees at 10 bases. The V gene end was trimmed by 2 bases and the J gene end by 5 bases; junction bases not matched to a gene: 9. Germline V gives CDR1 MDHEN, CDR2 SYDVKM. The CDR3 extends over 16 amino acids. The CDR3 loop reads CASSLLPGQGPHEQYF. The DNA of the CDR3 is TGTGCCAGCAGTTTACTTCCGGGACAGGGGCCCCACGAGCAGTACTTC.

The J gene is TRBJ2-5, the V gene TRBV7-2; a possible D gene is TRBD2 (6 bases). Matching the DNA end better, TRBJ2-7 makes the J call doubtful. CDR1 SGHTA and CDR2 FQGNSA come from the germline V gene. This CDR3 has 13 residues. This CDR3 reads CASAGGRPYEQYF. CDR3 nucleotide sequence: TGTGCCAGCGCCGGGGGTCGACCCTACGAGCAGTACTTC.

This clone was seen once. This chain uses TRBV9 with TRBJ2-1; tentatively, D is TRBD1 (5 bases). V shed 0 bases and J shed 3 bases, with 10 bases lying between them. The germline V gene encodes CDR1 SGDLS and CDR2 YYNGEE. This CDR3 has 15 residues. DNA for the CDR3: TGTGCCAGCAGCGTAGTACCCGACAGCTACAATGAGCAGTTCTTC. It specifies CASSVVPDSYNEQFF.

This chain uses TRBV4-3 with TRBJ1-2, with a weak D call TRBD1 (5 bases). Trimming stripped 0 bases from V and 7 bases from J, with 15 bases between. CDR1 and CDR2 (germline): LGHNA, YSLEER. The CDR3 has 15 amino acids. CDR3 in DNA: TGCGCCAGCAGCCAAGAGGGCAGGGCGACCGGTGGCTACACCTTC. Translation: CASSQEGRATGGYTF.

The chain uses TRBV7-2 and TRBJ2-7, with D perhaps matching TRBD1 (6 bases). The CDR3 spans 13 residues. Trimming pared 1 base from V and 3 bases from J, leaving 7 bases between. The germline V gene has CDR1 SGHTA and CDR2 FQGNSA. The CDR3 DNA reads TGTGCCAGCAGCTTAGTGGACAGCTACGAGCAGTACTTC. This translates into CASSLVDSYEQYF.

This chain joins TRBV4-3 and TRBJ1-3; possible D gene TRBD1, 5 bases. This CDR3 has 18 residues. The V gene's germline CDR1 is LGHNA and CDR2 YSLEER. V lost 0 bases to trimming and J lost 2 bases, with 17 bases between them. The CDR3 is CASSQDSQPTGPGNTIYF. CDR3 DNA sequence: TGCGCCAGCAGCCAAGATTCCCAACCAACAGGCCCTGGAAACACCATATATTTT.

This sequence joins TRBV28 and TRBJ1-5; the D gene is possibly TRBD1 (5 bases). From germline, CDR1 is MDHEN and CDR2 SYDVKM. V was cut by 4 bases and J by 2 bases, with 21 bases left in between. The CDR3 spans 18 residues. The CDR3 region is CASSSPHSQDVGNQPQHF. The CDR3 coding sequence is TGTGCCAGCAGTTCGCCCCACTCACAGGACGTGGGCAATCAGCCCCAGCATTTT.

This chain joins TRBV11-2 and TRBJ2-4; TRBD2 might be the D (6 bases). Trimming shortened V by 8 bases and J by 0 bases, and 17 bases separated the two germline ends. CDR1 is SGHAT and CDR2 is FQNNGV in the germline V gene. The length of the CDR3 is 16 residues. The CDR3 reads CASGSRGGVAKNIQYF. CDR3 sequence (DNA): TGTGCCAGCGGGTCGCGCGGAGGGGTAGCCAAAAACATTCAGTACTTC. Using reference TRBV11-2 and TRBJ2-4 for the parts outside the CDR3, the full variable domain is EAGVAQSPRYKIIEKRQSVAFWCNPISGHATLYWYQQILGQGPKLLIQFQNNGVVDDSQLPKDRFSAERLKGVDSTLKIQPAKLEDSAVYLCASGSRGGVAKNIQYFGAGTRLSVL.

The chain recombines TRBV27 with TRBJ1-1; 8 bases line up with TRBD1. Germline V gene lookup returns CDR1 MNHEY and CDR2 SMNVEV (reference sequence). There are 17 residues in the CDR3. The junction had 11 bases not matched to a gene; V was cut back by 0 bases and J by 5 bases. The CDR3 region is CASSLSGTGGSLTEAFF. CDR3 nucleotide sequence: TGTGCCAGCAGTTTATCCGGGACAGGAGGAAGTTTGACTGAAGCTTTCTTT.

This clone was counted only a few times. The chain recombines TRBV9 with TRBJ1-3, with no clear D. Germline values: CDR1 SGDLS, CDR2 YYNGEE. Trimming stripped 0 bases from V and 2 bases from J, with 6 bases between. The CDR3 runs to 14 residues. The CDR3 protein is CASSVAEPGNTIYF. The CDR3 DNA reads TGTGCCAGCAGCGTAGCAGAACCTGGAAACACCATATATTTT.

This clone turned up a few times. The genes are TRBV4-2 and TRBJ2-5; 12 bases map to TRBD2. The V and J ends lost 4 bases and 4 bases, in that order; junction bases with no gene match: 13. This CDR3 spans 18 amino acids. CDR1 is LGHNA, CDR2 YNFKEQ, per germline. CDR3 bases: TGTGCCAGCAGCCTATTAAGTGCGACTAGCGGGAGAGGAGAGACCCAGTACTTC. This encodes CASSLLSATSGRGETQYF.

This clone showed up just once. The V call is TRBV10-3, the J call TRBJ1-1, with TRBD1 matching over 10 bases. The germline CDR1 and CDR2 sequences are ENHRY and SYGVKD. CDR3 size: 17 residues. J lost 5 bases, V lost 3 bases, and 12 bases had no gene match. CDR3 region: CAISDPRPGTGETEAFF. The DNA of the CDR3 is TGTGCCATCAGTGATCCTAGGCCCGGGACAGGGGAGACTGAAGCTTTCTTT.

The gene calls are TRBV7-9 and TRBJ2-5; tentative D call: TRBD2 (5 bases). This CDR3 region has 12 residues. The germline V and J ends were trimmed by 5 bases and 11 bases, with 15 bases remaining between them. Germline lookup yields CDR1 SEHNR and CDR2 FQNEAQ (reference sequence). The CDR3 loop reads CASSGDLWEQYF. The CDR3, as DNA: TGTGCCAGCAGCGGCGACTTATGGGAGCAGTACTTC.

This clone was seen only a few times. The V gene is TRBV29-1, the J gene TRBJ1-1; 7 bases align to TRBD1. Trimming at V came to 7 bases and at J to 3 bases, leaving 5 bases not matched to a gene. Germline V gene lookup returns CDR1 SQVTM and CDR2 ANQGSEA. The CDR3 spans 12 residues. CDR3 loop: CSADREDTEAFF. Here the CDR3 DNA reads TGCAGCGCAGACAGGGAGGACACTGAAGCTTTCTTT.

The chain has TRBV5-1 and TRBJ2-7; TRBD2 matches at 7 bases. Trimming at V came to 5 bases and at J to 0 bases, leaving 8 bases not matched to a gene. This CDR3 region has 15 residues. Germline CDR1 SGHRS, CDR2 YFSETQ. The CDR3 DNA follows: TGCGCCAGCAGTGAAGCGGGACTAACCTCCTACGAGCAGTACTTC. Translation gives CASSEAGLTSYEQYF.

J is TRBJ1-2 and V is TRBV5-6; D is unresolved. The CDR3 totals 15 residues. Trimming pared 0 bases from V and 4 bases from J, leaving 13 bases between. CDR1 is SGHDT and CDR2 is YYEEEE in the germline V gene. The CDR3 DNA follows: TGTGCCAGCAGCTTGGGGTTTCTGGCCAGCTATGGCTACACCTTC. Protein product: CASSLGFLASYGYTF.

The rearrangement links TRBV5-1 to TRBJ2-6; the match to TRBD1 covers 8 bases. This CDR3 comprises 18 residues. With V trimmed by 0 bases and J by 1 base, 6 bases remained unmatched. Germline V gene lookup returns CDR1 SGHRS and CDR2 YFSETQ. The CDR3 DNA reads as TGCGCCAGCAGCTTGGAGACAGGGGCCTCATCTGGGGCCAACGTCCTGACTTTC. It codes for CASSLETGASSGANVLTF.

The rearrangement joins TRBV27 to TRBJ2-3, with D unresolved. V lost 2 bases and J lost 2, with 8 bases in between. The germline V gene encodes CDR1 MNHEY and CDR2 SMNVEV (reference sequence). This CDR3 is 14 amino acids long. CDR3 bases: TGTGCCAGCAGTTTAGGGCTACACACAGATACGCAGTATTTT. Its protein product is CASSLGLHTDTQYF.

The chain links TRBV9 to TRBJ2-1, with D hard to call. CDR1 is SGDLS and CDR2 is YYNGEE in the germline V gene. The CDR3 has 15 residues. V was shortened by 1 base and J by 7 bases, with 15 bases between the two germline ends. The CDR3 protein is CASSVSLDFYNEQFF. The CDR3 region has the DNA TGTGCCAGCAGCGTAAGTCTAGATTTCTATAATGAGCAGTTCTTC.

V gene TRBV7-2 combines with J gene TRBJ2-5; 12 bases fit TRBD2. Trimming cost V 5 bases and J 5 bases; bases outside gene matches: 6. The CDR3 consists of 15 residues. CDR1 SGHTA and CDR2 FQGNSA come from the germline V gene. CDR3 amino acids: CASSPGLAGFETQYF. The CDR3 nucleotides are TGTGCCAGCAGCCCCGGACTAGCGGGATTTGAGACCCAGTACTTC.

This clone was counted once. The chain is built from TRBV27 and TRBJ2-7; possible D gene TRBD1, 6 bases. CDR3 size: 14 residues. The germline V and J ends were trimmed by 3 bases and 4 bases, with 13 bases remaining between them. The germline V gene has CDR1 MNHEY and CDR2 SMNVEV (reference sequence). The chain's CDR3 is CASSFRDQGYEQYF. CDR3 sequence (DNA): TGTGCCAGCAGTTTCCGGGACCAGGGGTACGAGCAGTACTTC.

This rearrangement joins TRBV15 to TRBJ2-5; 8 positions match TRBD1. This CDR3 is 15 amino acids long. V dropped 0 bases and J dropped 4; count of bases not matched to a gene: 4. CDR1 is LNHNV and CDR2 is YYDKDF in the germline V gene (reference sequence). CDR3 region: CATSRDQGQGETQYF. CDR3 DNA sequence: TGTGCCACCAGCAGAGATCAAGGACAGGGAGAGACCCAGTACTTC.